Listed below are T cell receptor beta chains from one sample, sequenced in a study of long-term antiretroviral therapy in people with HIV. Profiled with immunoSEQ multiplex PCR; TCRdb holds only in-frame clones, not every one. The table includes several thousand clones, approximately 83% detected once. The starting material was unsorted PBMCs, obtained 3.7 years after starting antiretroviral therapy. These receptors all stem from a woman between 50 and 59 years old with HIV. The CDR3 runs from the conserved cysteine through the conserved F or W. A D gene is named only where the DNA matches it firmly. A clone size is listed for some rows: how often the clone was seen (once, few, many), or a class if it is expanded.

size,D,V,J,CDR3,DNA
.,.,TRBV9,TRBJ1-1,CASSQPEKMNTEAFF,TGTGCCAGCAGCCAACCGGAGAAAATGAACACTGAAGCTTTCTTT
.,.,TRBV9,TRBJ1-5,CASSVGSRGKEGPQHF,TGTGCCAGCAGCGTAGGCTCCCGAGGGAAAGAAGGGCCCCAGCATTTT
.,TRBD2,TRBV6-5,TRBJ2-1,CASSYTIAGGQFF,TGTGCCAGCAGTTACACTATCGCGGGAGGGCAGTTCTTC
.,.,TRBV2,TRBJ2-7,CASSDDTTYSYEQYF,TGTGCCAGCAGTGATGACACCACATACTCCTACGAGCAGTACTTC
.,.,TRBV5-1,TRBJ2-3,CASSLASTDTQYF,TGCGCCAGCAGCTTGGCGAGCACAGATACGCAGTATTTT
.,.,TRBV15,TRBJ1-1,CATSRLQQNTEAFF,TGTGCCACCAGCAGATTACAGCAGAACACTGAAGCTTTCTTT
.,.,TRBV29-1,TRBJ2-7,CSVEVTESGSYEQYF,TGCAGCGTTGAAGTGACCGAGAGCGGCTCCTACGAGCAGTACTTC
.,TRBD1,TRBV6-5,TRBJ2-7,CASGTPGGPNYEQYF,TGTGCCAGCGGGACCCCAGGGGGCCCTAACTACGAGCAGTACTTC
.,TRBD1,TRBV5-1,TRBJ2-1,CASSSPITGASSYNEQFF,TGCGCCAGCAGCTCTCCTATTACAGGGGCGAGCTCCTACAATGAGCAGTTCTTC
once,.,TRBV5-4,TRBJ2-1,CASSLGLGDEQFF,TGTGCCAGCAGCTTGGGACTCGGCGATGAGCAGTTCTTC
once,TRBD1,TRBV5-1,TRBJ1-4,CASSLPTGELFF,TGCGCCAGCAGCTTACCAACAGGGGAACTGTTTTTT
.,.,TRBV6-6,TRBJ2-1,CASSYNRNEQFF,TGTGCCAGCAGTTACAACAGGAATGAGCAGTTCTTC
.,.,TRBV4-2,TRBJ2-5,CASSQDIGETQYF,TGTGCCAGCAGCCAAGACATCGGGGAGACCCAGTACTTC
.,.,TRBV7-8,TRBJ2-1,CASSLVASGPLPNEQFF,TGTGCCAGCAGCTTAGTCGCCTCGGGCCCGTTACCGAATGAGCAGTTCTTC
.,.,TRBV5-5,TRBJ2-3,CASRTNRDIATDTQYF,TGTGCCAGCAGGACAAACCGGGACATAGCCACAGATACGCAGTATTTT
.,TRBD2,TRBV29-1,TRBJ2-1,CSVPGLVEQGEQFF,TGCAGCGTACCGGGACTAGTGGAACAGGGTGAGCAGTTCTTC
.,.,TRBV6-5,TRBJ1-2,CASRVGLTYGYTF,TGTGCCAGCAGAGTCGGACTTACCTATGGCTACACCTTC
.,.,TRBV5-1,TRBJ1-1,CASSTQGPNTEAFF,TGCGCCAGCAGCACACAGGGACCGAACACTGAAGCTTTCTTT
.,TRBD1,TRBV9,TRBJ2-2,CASSVGWAGGNTGELFF,TGTGCCAGCAGCGTAGGCTGGGCAGGGGGAAACACCGGGGAGCTGTTTTTT
.,TRBD2,TRBV6-5,TRBJ2-7,CASSYPGLAGAHEQYF,TGTGCCAGCAGTTACCCTGGACTAGCGGGAGCTCACGAGCAGTACTTC
.,.,TRBV5-1,TRBJ2-7,CASSLEPSTYEQYF,TGCGCCAGCAGCTTGGAGCCCTCCACCTACGAGCAGTACTTC
.,TRBD2,TRBV7-3,TRBJ2-2,CASSPGGSGSTGELFF,TGTGCCAGCAGCCCCGGGGGTAGCGGGAGTACCGGGGAGCTGTTTTTT
.,.,TRBV6-5,TRBJ2-3,CASSLLTSVDTQYF,TGTGCCAGCAGTTTACTGACTAGTGTGGATACGCAGTATTTT
.,.,TRBV5-1,TRBJ2-1,CASNPWEQYNEQFF,TGCGCCAGCAACCCCTGGGAGCAGTACAATGAGCAGTTCTTC
once,.,TRBV10-3,TRBJ2-5,CAITGQAEETQYF,TGTGCCATCACGGGGCAGGCGGAAGAGACCCAGTACTTC
.,TRBD2,TRBV5-4,TRBJ2-5,CASSQRGLAGGETQYF,TGTGCCAGCAGCCAAAGGGGACTAGCGGGAGGGGAGACCCAGTACTTC
.,TRBD1,TRBV7-9,TRBJ1-4,CASSAGQGEGEKLFF,TGTGCCAGCAGCGCCGGACAGGGAGAGGGTGAAAAACTGTTTTTT
.,TRBD2,TRBV5-4,TRBJ2-1,CASSLDLAANEQFF,TGTGCCAGCAGCTTGGATCTAGCGGCCAATGAGCAGTTCTTC
.,.,TRBV5-1,TRBJ2-7,CASSLGPNYEQYF,TGCGCCAGCAGCTTGGGTCCAAACTACGAGCAGTACTTC
once,.,TRBV6-1,TRBJ2-7,CASSVNRDRSYEQYF,TGTGCCAGCAGTGTGAACCGGGACCGATCCTACGAGCAGTACTTC
few,TRBD2,TRBV27,TRBJ2-2,CASTSSGRAPGELFF,TGTGCCAGTACAAGTAGCGGGAGGGCCCCCGGGGAGCTGTTTTTT
.,.,TRBV7-9,TRBJ2-1,CASMGPNRRNEQFF,TGTGCCAGCATGGGGCCCAACAGAAGGAATGAGCAGTTCTTC
.,.,TRBV5-4,TRBJ2-5,CASSLVGEETQYF,TGTGCCAGCAGCTTGGTAGGTGAAGAGACCCAGTACTTC
.,.,TRBV29-1,TRBJ2-1,CSAGTVRRGEQFF,TGCAGCGCAGGGACTGTCCGGAGGGGTGAGCAGTTCTTC
once,.,TRBV7-3,TRBJ1-1,CASSINPGNTEAFF,TGTGCCAGCAGCATCAACCCAGGGAACACTGAAGCTTTCTTT
.,.,TRBV10-3,TRBJ2-7,CAISDVRQANYEQYF,TGTGCCATCAGTGACGTAAGGCAGGCGAACTACGAGCAGTACTTC
.,.,TRBV27,TRBJ2-7,CASSHGVGLNYEQYF,TGTGCCAGCAGTCATGGAGTCGGGCTAAACTACGAGCAGTACTTC
.,.,TRBV28,TRBJ1-1,CASSLILGAEAFF,TGTGCCAGCAGCCTAATCTTAGGGGCTGAAGCTTTCTTT
few,.,TRBV2,TRBJ1-2,CAGRERSGYTF,TGTGCCGGCAGGGAGAGGAGTGGCTACACCTTC
.,.,TRBV6-1,TRBJ1-2,CASSEAGAGDRGYTF,TGTGCCAGCAGTGAAGCGGGGGCAGGGGATAGAGGCTACACCTTC
.,.,TRBV27,TRBJ2-7,CASRSGNIDGEQYF,TGTGCCAGCAGATCAGGGAATATCGATGGCGAGCAGTACTTC
.,.,TRBV28,TRBJ2-4,CASSFTGNTKNIQYF,TGTGCCAGCAGTTTCACAGGAAATACCAAAAACATTCAGTACTTC
.,TRBD1,TRBV10-3,TRBJ2-5,CAISVRQGQETQYF,TGTGCCATCAGTGTGCGACAGGGCCAAGAGACCCAGTACTTC
.,TRBD2,TRBV5-1,TRBJ2-1,CASSLEAAGVGEQFF,TGCGCCAGCAGCTTGGAGGCAGCGGGGGTGGGTGAGCAGTTCTTC
.,.,TRBV30,TRBJ2-1,CAWSGGSYNEQFF,TGTGCCTGGAGTGGTGGATCCTACAATGAGCAGTTCTTC
.,TRBD2,TRBV5-4,TRBJ2-7,CASSLGLAGYYEQYF,TGTGCCAGCAGCTTGGGGCTAGCGGGCTACTACGAGCAGTACTTC
.,.,TRBV18,TRBJ1-1,CASSLTPNTEAFF,TGTGCCAGCTCATTGACACCGAACACTGAAGCTTTCTTT